The 13 T cell receptor beta chains listed next were all sequenced from one sample in a study of preoperative IRX-2 immunotherapy in early breast cancer. Profiled with immunoSEQ multiplex PCR; TCRdb holds only in-frame clones, not every one. There are tens of thousands of clones in the sample; approximately 81% occur only once, and approximately 6.6% lies in the top ten. The treatment was: preoperative locoregional IRX-2 cytokine immunotherapy. Sequencing was performed on lymph node tissue, taken after IRX-2 immunotherapy. The receptors here all came from a human donor with breast cancer.

The rearrangement links TRBV29-1 to TRBJ2-3; 9 positions agree with TRBD1. From germline, CDR1 is SQVTM and CDR2 ANQGSEA. V trimming: 3 bases; J trimming: 4 bases; junction bases outside the gene matches: 8. The CDR3 is 15 residues long. Here the CDR3 reads CSVESWDREADTQYF. The CDR3 DNA is TGCAGCGTTGAGTCTTGGGACAGGGAAGCAGATACGCAGTATTTT.

The V gene is TRBV11-3, the J gene TRBJ2-1; TRBD2 aligns across 13 bases. The CDR3 sequence is 14 residues long. Germline CDR1 SGHNT, CDR2 YENEEA. The ends lost 5 bases at V and 7 bases at J; junction bases unmatched: 2. This chain's CDR3 is CASSRTSGGNEQFF. CDR3 sequence (DNA): TGTGCCAGCAGCAGGACTAGCGGGGGAAATGAGCAGTTCTTC.

The gene calls are TRBV19 and TRBJ1-2, with D uncertain. The germline V gene encodes CDR1 LNHDA and CDR2 SQIVND (reference sequence). The V end was cut by 7 bases, the J end by 4 bases, with 13 bases between. This CDR3 spans 13 amino acids. As DNA, the CDR3 is TGTGCCAGTACCGCTATGGGAACCTATGGCTACACCTTC. This codes for CASTAMGTYGYTF.

The chain couples TRBV11-3 to TRBJ2-6, with 8 bases lining up with TRBD2. The junction had 4 bases not matched to a gene; V was cut back by 5 bases and J by 4 bases. The CDR3 length is 15 residues. The germline gives CDR1 SGHNT, CDR2 YENEEA. The CDR3 nucleotides read TGTGCCAGCAGCCAGCGGGGGACAGGGGCCAACGTCCTGACTTTC. Its translation: CASSQRGTGANVLTF.

The genes are TRBV5-1 and TRBJ2-7; either TRBD1 or TRBD2 may supply D (5 bases each). The V and J ends lost 5 bases and 0 bases respectively, with 15 bases between them. This CDR3 comprises 15 residues. Germline V gives CDR1 SGHRS, CDR2 YFSETQ. This CDR3 reads CASRQGPVSSYEQYF. CDR3 bases: TGCGCCAGCAGGCAGGGACCCGTCAGCTCCTACGAGCAGTACTTC.

The chain links TRBV6-8 to TRBJ1-1; 8 bases agree with TRBD1. V was clipped by 5 bases and J by 3 bases; unmatched bases: 11. CDR3 length: 16 amino acids. Germline values: CDR1 MNHGY, CDR2 SAAAGT. The CDR3 nucleotides read TGTGCCAGCAGTCGAGCGACAGGGGCGGGCGACACTGAAGCTTTCTTT. Translation gives CASSRATGAGDTEAFF.

This clone came up a few times. The V gene is TRBV1, the J gene TRBJ2-7; the D segment call TRBD1 is taken from the table without a DNA check. TRBV1 is a pseudogene segment. This CDR3 has 16 amino acids. CDR3 in DNA: TGCGCCAGCAGCCAAGATTGGAGACAGGGGTTCTACGAGCAGTACTTC. Translation: CASSQDWRQGFYEQYF.

This chain connects TRBV19 to TRBJ2-2, with D unresolved. Trimming took off 5 bases at V and 1 base at J, with 8 bases between the two ends. CDR1 is LNHDA, CDR2 SQIVND, per germline (reference sequence). The CDR3 has 14 residues. This CDR3 reads CASSSAGNTGELFF. The CDR3 bases are TGTGCCAGTAGTTCTGCAGGGAACACCGGGGAGCTGTTTTTT. Full variable domain (missing parts from reference TRBV19 and TRBJ2-2): DGGITQSPKYLFRKEGQNVTLSCEQNLNHDAMYWYRQDPGQGLRLIYYSQIVNDFQKGDIAEGYSVSREKKESFPLTVTSAQKNPTAFYLCASSSAGNTGELFFGEGSRLTVL.

V gene TRBV11-3 combines with J gene TRBJ2-1, with D possibly TRBD2 on 5 matching bases. V was trimmed by 1 base and J by 10 bases, leaving 20 bases between them. Germline assignment: CDR1 SGHNT and CDR2 YENEEA. This CDR3 has 16 residues. This CDR3 is CASSLGVGNSGEEQFF. The CDR3 DNA reads as TGTGCCAGCAGCTTAGGAGTCGGGAATTCCGGTGAGGAGCAGTTCTTC.

This chain links TRBV10-2 with TRBJ2-5; possibly TRBD2 for D (6 bases). CDR3 size: 14 residues. Germline V gene data show CDR1 as WSHSY and CDR2 as SAAADI. V was shortened by 2 bases and J by 1 base, with 8 bases between the two germline ends. As DNA, the CDR3 is TGCGCCAGCAGTGAGGGGGACTCCCAAGAGACCCAGTACTTC. Translating it yields CASSEGDSQETQYF.

This chain connects TRBV10-2 to TRBJ1-2; 7 bases agree with TRBD1. Germline V gene sequence: CDR1 WSHSY, CDR2 SAAADI. The CDR3 consists of 13 residues. Trimming cost V 7 bases and J 7 bases; bases outside gene matches: 9. Here the CDR3 reads CASTRDSAGGYTF. For the CDR3, the DNA is TGCGCCAGCACCAGGGACAGTGCTGGTGGCTACACCTTC.

The rearrangement joins TRBV18 to TRBJ1-2; TRBD1 agrees at 8 bases. The CDR3 sequence is 16 residues long. Germline V gene sequence: CDR1 KGHSH, CDR2 LQKENI. Trimming at V came to 2 bases and at J to 0 bases, leaving 5 bases not matched to a gene. The CDR3 sequence: CASSPGQGRANYGYTF. The CDR3 coding sequence is TGTGCCAGCTCACCAGGACAGGGACGAGCTAACTATGGCTACACCTTC. Variable domain in full (rest from reference TRBV18 and TRBJ1-2): NAGVMQNPRHLVRRRGQEARLRCSPMKGHSHVYWYRQLPEEGLKFMVYLQKENIIDESGMPKERFSAEFPKEGPSILRIQQVVRGDSAAYFCASSPGQGRANYGYTFGSGTRLTVV.

This clone has a handful of counts. A junction end diverges from the germline sequence, so it may reflect a read error. This chain links TRBV6-8 with TRBJ2-1, with 9 bases that match TRBD2. The CDR3 is 15 residues long. Germline V gene lookup returns CDR1 MNHGY and CDR2 SAAAGT. The CDR3 nucleotides read TGTGCCATCAGTGCAAGGGCGGGAGGGCCGGATGAGCAGTTCTTC. Its translation: CAISARAGGPDEQFF.